The TCR beta chain described here comes from a study of blood T cells in healthy people across ages (dated by TCRdb to 2014 to 2015). Study-level background: In model experiments, roughly one uniquely barcoded TCR beta cDNA molecule per two T cells was captured by template switching. Age-related changes in TCR beta repertoire diversity were measured in the study by deep sequencing normalized with unique cDNA molecular identifiers. The donors were divided into four age groups: young (average approximately 17 years), middle-aged (approximately 39), aged (approximately 62) and long-lived (approximately 74). Donors of different ages were randomly distributed across sequencing lanes to avoid experimental bias. Two additional independent replicas of 1 million unique cDNA reads from the same blood draw were analyzed for two donors (one aged 18 to 30 and one aged 80 or older).

The approximately 39 donors, aged 6 to 90 years, were systemically healthy Caucasian individuals from Russia. Each donor gave roughly 9.5 milliliters of peripheral blood, collected into EDTA-treated Vacutainer tubes. Ficoll-Paque density-gradient centrifugation was used to isolate PBMCs, with at least 6 million obtained per sample. Total RNA was extracted from PBMCs with Trizol reagent, with at least 5 micrograms obtained per sample. For every donor, flow cytometry on a PBMC aliquot measured the percentage of naive CD45RAhigh/CD27high T cells. CDR1 and CDR2 (SGHAT, FQNNGV) derive from the germline V gene. From cysteine to phenylalanine, the CDR3 is 16 amino acids long. This entry keeps only the CDR3 DNA: 48 bases, framed from base 1. Germline trimming: 7 bases from V, 0 bases from J; junction bases outside gene matches: 6. Concerning this clonotype itself: The clone's antigen remains unknown. Base-call qualities are not available, and no considerably larger clone is one nucleotide away.

Preparation of the library involved 5' RACE. Data came from an Illumina HiSeq 2500. A second roughly 6 to 12 cycle PCR used a sample-barcoded 5' primer and a J-beta primer mix. A template-switch 5' adaptor carrying 12 random nucleotides introduced a unique molecular identifier onto each TCR beta cDNA molecule. Each sample yielded at least 3 million CDR3-containing paired-end reads. First-strand cDNA was synthesized from all RNA with the Mint cDNA synthesis kit, primed by a TRBC-specific oligonucleotide. Following uracil-DNA glycosylase treatment, all cDNA underwent a first 18-cycle PCR with the universal primers M1SS and BC2_uni_R. The study's own analysis went as follows. For normalization, 1 million high-quality reads were randomly selected from each sample, with every read carrying a distinct molecular identifier. Reads with shared molecular identifiers were discarded instead of being binned into consensus sequences. CDR3 identification, clonotype clustering and error correction used MiTCR with a Q25 quality threshold and the strictest error-elimination algorithm. A nonparametric unseen species model using Euler transformation provided a lower-bound estimate of total TCR beta diversity. Using fastp trimming at Q25 and MiXCR clonotype assembly, TCRdb reanalyzed the public sequencing data and kept in-frame beta chains. When rows share a CDR3 protein, they turn into one entry using the most common DNA and genes. TCRdb, rather than the study authors, made the V and J calls. The sample table shows roughly 800,000 distinct CDR3 sequences, and under 40% are seen once. The top ten hold over 10% of the sample.

Overall results and qualifications from the work: Estimates of total diversity based on one million sequenced T cells were considered lower bounds and underestimates. Compared with the aged group, the long-lived group had more naive CD4+ T cells, fewer expanded clones and increased TCR diversity, a pattern suggesting age selection. The percentage of naive T cells measured by flow cytometry correlated strongly with observed TCR beta diversity. Since profiling was done on bulk unsorted PBMCs, naive and antigen-experienced compartments could not be conclusively compared. The CMV infection status of donors was not known, potentially confounding age-related changes in expanded clonotypes. As age increased, observed TCR beta diversity per million T cells dropped in a roughly linear way, and a significant reduction was already evident by age about 36.

The sample consisted of blood. The clonotype originates from a man aged 18-30 years in good health. The chain links TRBV11-2 with TRBJ2-3, with TRBD2 matching 11 junction bases. Read as DNA, the sequence is TGTGCCAGCAAGGGGACTAGCGGCCAGAGCACAGATACGCAGTATTTT. Translated, it gives CASKGTSGQSTDTQYF.